Sequencing of this T cell receptor (beta chain) was carried out in a study of blood T cell repertoires in COVID-19. Germline V gives CDR1 MNHEY, CDR2 SVGEGT. CDR3 length: 16 amino acids. V was pared by 4 bases and J by 1 base, with 14 bases between. This clone was counted once. Measured with immunoSEQ multiplex PCR; TCRdb has only the in-frame clones, and not every one. The sample yields roughly 250,000 clones, around four fifths seen once. The receptor comes from a man in his forties with active or convalescent COVID-19. Sequenced: peripheral blood. The chain combines TRBV6-2 or TRBV6-3 with TRBJ2-1, with D possibly matching TRBD1 (5 bases). As DNA, the CDR3 is TGTGCCAGCAGTTCCATCAGGGATTGGTCCTACAATGAGCAGTTCTTC. Amino acids: CASSSIRDWSYNEQFF.